One and the same sample provided the 5 T cell receptor beta chains below, sequenced in a study of regulatory T cells in long-lasting Graves disease. HTBI primers from iRepertoire and Arm-PCR of CDR3 regions yielded the TCR beta libraries. TCRdb called the multiplex PCR reads again in MiXCR, with one record for every CDR3 protein. The sample carries around 400,000 distinct CDR3 sequences, roughly 15% recorded once. Time point noted: newly diagnosed GD, antithyroid drugs for less than 3 months. Generation of the TCR library employed RNA extracted from PBMCs. The sample consisted of peripheral blood mononuclear cells (PBMCs), taken at new diagnosis, from a patient treated with antithyroid drugs. These receptors originate from a female donor with Graves disease.

This clonotype has more than one count but fewer than ten. The chain combines TRBV6-2 or TRBV6-3 with TRBJ1-1; no definite D call. Per germline, CDR1 MNHEY and CDR2 SVGEGT. Trimming took off 7 bases at V and 1 base at J, with 19 bases between the two ends. This CDR3 is built from 16 residues. CDR3 sequence reads: CASTLGRPGRNTEAFF. The CDR3 nucleotides are TGTGCCAGCACCTTAGGACGACCCGGACGGAACACTGAAGCTTTCTTT.

Only a few counts were recorded for this clonotype. V gene TRBV6-2 or TRBV6-3 combines with J gene TRBJ1-5, with unresolved D. CDR1 MNHEY and CDR2 SVGEGT come from the germline V gene. The CDR3 is 15 residues long. The ends were cut back, 2 bases at V and 5 bases at J, with 13 bases in the middle. CDR3: CASSYPRGMDQPQHF. The CDR3 nucleotides read TGTGCCAGCAGTTACCCGCGAGGGATGGATCAGCCCCAGCATTTT.

This clonotype was recorded at least ten times. The chain couples TRBV28 to TRBJ2-3, with 11 bases identical to TRBD2. This CDR3 is 19 amino acids long. Germline CDR1 reads MDHEN; CDR2 reads SYDVKM. Trimming took 3 bases from V and 1 from J; bases not matched to a gene: 12. The CDR3 sequence is CASSLTYLTSGKGTDTQYF. The CDR3 region has the DNA TGTGCCAGCAGTTTGACCTACTTGACTAGCGGGAAGGGCACAGATACGCAGTATTTT.

This clonotype has ten or more counts. V gene TRBV5-4 combines with J gene TRBJ2-7, with 9 bases fitting TRBD1. This CDR3 contains 13 residues. Germline CDR1 reads SGHNT; CDR2 reads YYREEE (reference sequence). V shed 9 bases, J shed 4 bases, and the junction held 8 bases outside the gene matches. The DNA of the CDR3 is TGTGCCATCCGCGACAGGGGGTCTTACGAGCAGTACTTC. Protein sequence: CAIRDRGSYEQYF.

This clonotype was counted ten times or more. The chain is built from TRBV6-2 or TRBV6-3 and TRBJ2-7; TRBD1 matches at 7 bases. The CDR3 covers 15 residues. The junction had 12 bases not matched to a gene; V was cut back by 5 bases and J by 5 bases. Germline-derived CDR1 and CDR2 are MNHEY and SVGEGT. CDR3 DNA sequence: TGTGCCAGCAGTGATTACAGGGGCACATCGGACGAGCAGTACTTC. Its protein product is CASSDYRGTSDEQYF.